The 12 T cell receptor beta chains reported below all come from one sample, sequenced in a study of blood T cell repertoires in COVID-19. Assay: immunoSEQ multiplex PCR; the TCRdb copy retains only in-frame clones and omits some. Of 380,000 or so clones listed, approximately 77% are singletons. The material sequenced was peripheral blood. Source of these receptors: a human donor with acute or convalescent COVID-19. The donor label of this sample is uncertain.

V usage is TRBV4-2 and J usage is TRBJ2-7; D is possibly TRBD2 (5 bases). The germline V gene has CDR1 LGHNA and CDR2 YNFKEQ. The CDR3 sequence is 14 residues long. The V gene lost 0 bases and the J gene lost 7 bases, with 13 bases spanning the gap. The CDR3 protein is CASSQDQRGYEQYF. The CDR3, as DNA: TGTGCCAGCAGCCAAGACCAAAGAGGGTATGAGCAGTACTTC.

The V and J genes are TRBV6-1 and TRBJ2-1; a weak D match, TRBD2 (6 bases). Germline V gene data show CDR1 as MNHNS and CDR2 as SASEGT. The CDR3 spans 13 residues. V dropped 2 bases and J dropped 8 bases, with 10 bases sitting between them. The chain's CDR3 is CASSERTMYEQFF. The CDR3 DNA sequence: TGTGCCAGCAGTGAAAGGACTATGTATGAGCAGTTCTTC.

The chain links TRBV5-1 to TRBJ2-5; the match to TRBD2 covers 8 bases. Germline assignment: CDR1 SGHRS and CDR2 YFSETQ. V was clipped by 4 bases and J by 4 bases; unmatched bases: 12. The CDR3 runs 16 residues. The CDR3, as DNA: TGCGCCAGCAGCAACCGAAAAGCGGGGGAGGCAGAGACCCAGTACTTC. Residues: CASSNRKAGEAETQYF.

There are a few counts of this clone. The V and J genes are TRBV7-6 and TRBJ1-6; tentatively, D is TRBD1 (6 bases). Germline lookup yields CDR1 SGHVS and CDR2 FNYEAQ. CDR3 length equals 15 residues. Deletions cut 5 bases from V and 6 bases from J, with 14 bases between. The CDR3 region has the DNA TGTGCCAGCAGCCCAACAGGGTCTAGTAATTCACCCCTCCACTTT. Encoded protein: CASSPTGSSNSPLHF. Drawing the rest from reference TRBV7-6 and TRBJ1-6, the complete variable domain is GAGVSQSPRYKVTKRGQDVALRCDPISGHVSLYWYRQALGQGPEFLTYFNYEAQQDKSGLPNDRFSAERPEGSISTLTIQRTEQRDSAMYRCASSPTGSSNSPLHFGNGTRLTVT.

The chain carries TRBV6-1 and TRBJ1-5; D is possibly TRBD1 (6 bases). In germline, CDR1 is MNHNS, CDR2 SASEGT. The CDR3 is 15 amino acids. Trimming cost V 3 bases and J 2 bases, with 11 bases left between them. Here the CDR3 DNA reads TGTGCCAGCAGTGAGAACAGGGTAGGCAATCAGCCCCAGCATTTT. It codes for CASSENRVGNQPQHF.

The rearrangement links TRBV24-1 to TRBJ2-1; a weak D match, TRBD2 (5 bases). V shed 3 bases and J shed 6 bases, with 8 bases lying between them. Germline values: CDR1 KGHDR, CDR2 SFDVKD. The CDR3 is 13 residues long. For the CDR3, the DNA is TGTGCCACCAGTGATGGGAGTTCCAATGAGCAGTTCTTC. Encoded protein: CATSDGSSNEQFF.

For this clone: The sample holds other DNA sequences that translate to the same CDR3. This rearrangement joins TRBV5-1 to TRBJ2-1; 10 bases are a match to TRBD2. Unmatched junction bases numbered 0, after V lost 3 bases and J lost 0 bases. The CDR3 is 15 amino acids. Germline V gives CDR1 SGHRS, CDR2 YFSETQ. CDR3 in amino acids: CASSSSGSSYNEQFF. As DNA, the CDR3 is TGCGCCAGCAGCTCTAGCGGGAGCTCCTACAATGAGCAGTTCTTC.

The V and J genes are TRBV30 and TRBJ2-5, with TRBD2 matching over 12 bases. The V and J ends lost 1 base and 5 bases, in that order; junction bases with no gene match: 5. This CDR3 region has 15 residues. From germline, CDR1 is GTSNPN and CDR2 SVGIG (reference sequence). In nucleotides, the CDR3 is TGTGCCTGGAGTGCACAACTAGCGGGGGGTGAGACCCAGTACTTC. Amino acid sequence: CAWSAQLAGGETQYF.

The V call is TRBV2, the J call TRBJ1-5, with TRBD1 as a possible D gene (5 bases). The CDR3 is 14 amino acids. V was trimmed by 8 bases and J by 3 bases, leaving 14 bases between them. Germline V lookup: CDR1 SNHLY, CDR2 FYNNEI. CDR3 amino acids: CASGRLGPNQPQHF. In DNA form, the CDR3 reads TGTGCCAGCGGGAGGTTGGGGCCCAATCAGCCCCAGCATTTT. The whole variable domain, filled in from reference TRBV2 and TRBJ1-5, reads EPEVTQTPSHQVTQMGQEVILRCVPISNHLYFYWYRQILGQKVEFLVSFYNNEISEKSEIFDDQFSVERPDGSNFTLKIRSTKLEDSAMYFCASGRLGPNQPQHFGDGTRLSIL.

This chain links TRBV20-1 with TRBJ2-7; TRBD1 matches at 7 bases. The CDR3 consists of 15 residues. Germline values: CDR1 DFQATT, CDR2 SNEGSKA (reference sequence). J gave up 1 base and V 3 bases, and 9 bases lay outside the gene matches. The CDR3 DNA reads TGCAGTGCTAGTCCCGAGGACAGGCTATCCTACGAGCAGTACTTC. Amino acid sequence: CSASPEDRLSYEQYF.

The gene calls are TRBV2 and TRBJ1-3; possible D gene TRBD1, 6 bases. The germline V gene encodes CDR1 SNHLY and CDR2 FYNNEI. V was pared by 6 bases and J by 0 bases, with 9 bases between. The CDR3 totals 14 residues. The DNA for the CDR3 is TGTGCCAGCAGAGAGACAGGCTCTGGAAACACCATATATTTT. Protein: CASRETGSGNTIYF.

The genes are TRBV5-5 and TRBJ1-6; D may be TRBD1 (5 bases). This CDR3 contains 16 residues. V was pared by 2 bases and J by 9 bases, with 18 bases between. Germline V gives CDR1 SGHKS, CDR2 YYEKEE (reference sequence). CDR3 nucleotides: TGTGCCAGCAGCTTTTACGGGGGTGGGGTAGGTTCACCCCTCCACTTT. The encoded protein is CASSFYGGGVGSPLHF.